Listed below are T cell receptor beta chains from one sample, sequenced in a study of cytomegalovirus exposure and HLA in healthy donors. Repertoires were generated with immunoSEQ multiplex PCR, while TCRdb's copy carries only in-frame clones and drops some. The sample gives about 140,000 clones, 61% of which show up once; about 1.7% is in the top ten. The sequencing input was PBMCs. The receptors originated from a male donor in good health and CMV-seronegative. Each CDR3 is given with its conserved first and last residue. D genes are given only for firm matches. The size field is filled for only some rows; it gives once, few, many or a size class.

V gene	D gene	clone size	J gene	CDR3 DNA	CDR3 protein
TRBV5-6	-	once	TRBJ2-7	TGTGCCAGCAGCCCCCAACAGGGAGAGGGTAGAACGGCCTCCTACGAGCAGTACTTC	CASSPQQGEGRTASYEQYF
TRBV7-8	-	few	TRBJ1-1	TGTGCCAGCAGCTTAGGGGCAGACGATAGGGCTTTCTTT	CASSLGADDRAFF
TRBV5-6	-	-	TRBJ1-2	TGTGCCAGCAGCTGGGACACTTCTAACTATGGCTACACCTTC	CASSWDTSNYGYTF
TRBV5-6	-	once	TRBJ2-7	TGTGCCAGCAGCCGCGGCGGGCAGATGAATAGTAACTACGAGCAGTACTTC	CASSRGGQMNSNYEQYF
TRBV18	TRBD1	-	TRBJ2-3	TGTGCCAGCTCACCCAGGACAGGGGGCCTCACAGATACGCAGTATTTT	CASSPRTGGLTDTQYF
TRBV5-4	-	-	TRBJ1-4	TGTGCCAGCAGCTTGGAGCCTATCACCGCAACTAATGAAAAACTGTTTTTT	CASSLEPITATNEKLFF
TRBV6-6	-	-	TRBJ1-5	TGTGCCAGCAGTTATGCGGCGCCCAGTGGCAATCAGCCCCAGCATTTT	CASSYAAPSGNQPQHF
TRBV4-1	TRBD2	few	TRBJ2-3	TGCGCCAGCAGCCAAGCGGGGGGGCAAGATACGCAGTATTTT	CASSQAGGQDTQYF
TRBV6-4	-	-	TRBJ2-6	TGTGCCAGCAGCCCGGGACACCGCTCTGGGGCCAACGTCCTGACTTTC	CASSPGHRSGANVLTF
TRBV5-4	TRBD2	few	TRBJ2-3	TGTGCCAGCAGCCGGACTAGCGGGGGCACAGATACGCAGTATTTT	CASSRTSGGTDTQYF
TRBV5-1	-	-	TRBJ2-5	TGCGCCAGCAGCTTGCAGGGATATGGAGAGACCCAGTACTTC	CASSLQGYGETQYF
TRBV13	TRBD2	-	TRBJ2-2	TGTGCCAGCGTTGGCGGGGGTAACACCGGGGAGCTGTTTTTT	CASVGGGNTGELFF
TRBV4-1	TRBD2	-	TRBJ2-1	TGCGCCAGCAGCCGCATCATCCTAGCGGGGAGCTACAATGAGCAGTTCTTC	CASSRIILAGSYNEQFF
TRBV19	TRBD2	-	TRBJ2-2	TGTGCCAGCCGACTAGCGGGTGGTACCGGGGAGCTGTTTTTT	CASRLAGGTGELFF
TRBV4-3	TRBD1	-	TRBJ1-5	TGCGCCAGCAGCCAAGTGGACAGGGAAAATCAGCCCCAGCATTTT	CASSQVDRENQPQHF
TRBV28	-	-	TRBJ1-2	TGTGCCAGCAGTTTATCCCACTGGCAGGGTGGCTACACCTTC	CASSLSHWQGGYTF
TRBV7-9	-	-	TRBJ2-1	TGTGCCAGCAGCTTAGGTCTGGGGAGCTCCTACAATGAGCAGTTCTTC	CASSLGLGSSYNEQFF
TRBV2	TRBD1	-	TRBJ2-7	TGTGCCAGCAGCGGTACAGGGGGCGAGCAGTACTTC	CASSGTGGEQYF
TRBV21-1	-	-	TRBJ1-4	TGTGCCAGCAGCCTAGCTCCGGGGGACAGGAAAAAATTTAATGAAAAACTGTTTTTT	CASSLAPGDRKKFNEKLFF
TRBV19	TRBD1	-	TRBJ1-5	TGTGCCAGTAGTTTAGAGGGGGCATCGGATTTGAATCAGCCCCAGCATTTT	CASSLEGASDLNQPQHF
TRBV6-1	TRBD1	-	TRBJ1-2	TGTGCCATCCCCGATGGACAGGGGAGATATGGCTACACCTTC	CAIPDGQGRYGYTF
TRBV2	TRBD1	-	TRBJ1-2	TGTGCCAGCAGTGGCTACGGACAGGGCTTTGGCTACACCTTC	CASSGYGQGFGYTF
TRBV2	TRBD2	-	TRBJ2-2	TGTGCCAGTATCGGACTAGCGGGGGGCGGAGGGGAGCTGTTTTTT	CASIGLAGGGGELFF
TRBV18	-	-	TRBJ1-5	TGTGCCAGCTCGGCAGGGGAGAATCAGCCCCAGCATTTT	CASSAGENQPQHF